This T cell receptor beta chain was retrieved from a study of T cell repertoires in cytomegalovirus infection. At the level of the study: Recently identified HLA-C-restricted CMV epitopes were used, and well-studied HLA-B-restricted CMV epitopes were used as well. Study conclusions and caveats: Based on cumulative public TCR beta family frequency, carriers of CMV plus the relevant HLA were identified.

From the reads, TCRdb called clonotypes with MiXCR, one entry per CDR3 protein. The repertoire includes approximately 770,000 distinct CDR3 sequences, around 29% of them detected once, and over 10% sits in the top ten. Ten or more counts support this clonotype. The antigen is unknown. The V and J ends lost 5 bases and 9 bases, in that order; junction bases with no gene match: 1. This CDR3 comprises 12 residues. Looked up from germline, CDR1 is SGHTA and CDR2 is FQGNSA. The TCR was taken from a human donor in good health (CMV status not recorded). Some clones in this sample may be carry-over from other donors' samples. The sample in question was cultured CD8+ T cells from PBMCs, obtained from culture after CMV antigen stimulation. This chain uses TRBV7-2 with TRBJ2-1; 10 bases are shared with TRBD2. CDR3 residues: CASSRTSGEQFF. In DNA form, the CDR3 reads TGTGCCAGCAGCCGGACTAGCGGTGAGCAGTTCTTC.